The 3 T cell receptor beta chains listed next were all sequenced from one sample in a study of shared clonotypes between healthy human individuals. Sequencing was performed with immunoSEQ multiplex PCR; in TCRdb, only in-frame clones are kept and a portion is missing. The sample records a few million clones, over 90% being singletons. Sequenced material: naive CD4+ T cells from PBMCs. Stated subset: CD45RA+ positively selected. The receptors stem from a man between 18 and 35 years old in good health. Some clones in this sample may be carry-over from other donors' samples.

The V call is TRBV5-1, the J call TRBJ1-2, with D perhaps TRBD1 (6 bases). The germline V gene encodes CDR1 SGHRS and CDR2 YFSETQ. Between the trimmed V and J ends, which lost 2 bases and 4 bases, there was a span of 15 bases. The CDR3 contains 15 residues. The CDR3 nucleotides are TGCGCCAGCAGCTTAGGGCCAGGGGTAGTCTATGGCTACACCTTC. Protein product: CASSLGPGVVYGYTF.

With respect to this clone: Different DNA sequences within this sample yield the same CDR3. The chain carries TRBV11-1 and TRBJ1-1; 8 nucleotides match TRBD1. This CDR3 has 13 amino acids. The germline V gene has CDR1 SGHAT and CDR2 FQDESV (reference sequence). V trimming: 3 bases; J trimming: 5 bases; junction bases outside the gene matches: 2. The CDR3 reads CASSLDRATEAFF. DNA of the CDR3: TGTGCCAGCAGCTTGGACAGGGCAACTGAAGCTTTCTTT.

The CDR3 nucleotides are TGTGCCAGCAGTTACTCGAATCGCAGGCCCACTGAAGCTTTCTTT. Its translation is CASSYSNRRPTEAFF. This sequence joins TRBV6-5 and TRBJ1-1; no clear D gene. The ends were cut back, 0 bases at V and 4 bases at J, with 12 bases in the middle. The CDR3 loop spans 15 amino acids. Germline lookup yields CDR1 MNHEY and CDR2 SVGAGI.